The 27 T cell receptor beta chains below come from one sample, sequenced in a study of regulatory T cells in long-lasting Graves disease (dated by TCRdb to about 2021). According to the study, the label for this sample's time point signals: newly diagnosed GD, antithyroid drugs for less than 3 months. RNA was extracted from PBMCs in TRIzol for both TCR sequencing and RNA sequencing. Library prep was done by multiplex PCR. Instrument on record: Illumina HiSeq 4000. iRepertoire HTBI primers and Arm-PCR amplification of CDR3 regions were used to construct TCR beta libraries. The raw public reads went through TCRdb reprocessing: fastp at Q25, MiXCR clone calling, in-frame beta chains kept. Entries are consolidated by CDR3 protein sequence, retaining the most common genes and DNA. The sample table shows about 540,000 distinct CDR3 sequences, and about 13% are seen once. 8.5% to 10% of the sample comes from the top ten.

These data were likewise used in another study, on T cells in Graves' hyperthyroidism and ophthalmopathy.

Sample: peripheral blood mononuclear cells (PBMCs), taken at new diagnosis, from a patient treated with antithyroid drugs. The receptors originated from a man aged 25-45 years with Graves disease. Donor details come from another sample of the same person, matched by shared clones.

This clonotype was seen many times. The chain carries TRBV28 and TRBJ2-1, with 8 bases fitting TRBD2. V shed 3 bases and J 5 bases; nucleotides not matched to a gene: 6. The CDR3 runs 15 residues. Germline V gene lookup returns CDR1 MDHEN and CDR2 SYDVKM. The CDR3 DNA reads TGTGCCAGCAGTTTCGCTCGCGGGAGGCACAATGAGCAGTTCTTC. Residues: CASSFARGRHNEQFF.

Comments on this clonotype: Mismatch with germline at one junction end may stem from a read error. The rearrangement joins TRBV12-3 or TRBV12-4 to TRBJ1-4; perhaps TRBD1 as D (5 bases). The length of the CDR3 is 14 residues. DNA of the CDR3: TGTGCCAGCAGCGTAGTGGCAGGGTCCGAAAGACTGTTTTTT. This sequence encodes CASSVVAGSERLFF.

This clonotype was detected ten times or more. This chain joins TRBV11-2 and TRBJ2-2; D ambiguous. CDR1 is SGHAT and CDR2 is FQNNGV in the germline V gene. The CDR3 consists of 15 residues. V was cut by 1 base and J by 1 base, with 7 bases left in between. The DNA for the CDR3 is TGTGCCAGCAGCTTAGGAGTAAGGAACACCGGGGAGCTGTTTTTT. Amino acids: CASSLGVRNTGELFF.

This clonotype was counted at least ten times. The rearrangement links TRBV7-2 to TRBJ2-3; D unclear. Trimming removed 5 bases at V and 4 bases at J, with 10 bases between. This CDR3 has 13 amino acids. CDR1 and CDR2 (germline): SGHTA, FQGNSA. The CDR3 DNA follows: TGTGCCAGCAGCCCGAAGTTCGCAGATACGCAGTATTTT. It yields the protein CASSPKFADTQYF.

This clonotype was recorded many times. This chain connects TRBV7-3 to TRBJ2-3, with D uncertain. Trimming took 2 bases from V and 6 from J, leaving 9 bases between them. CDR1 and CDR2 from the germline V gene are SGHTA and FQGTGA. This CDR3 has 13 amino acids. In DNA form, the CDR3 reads TGTGCCAGCAGCTTATCCCCAAGGGATACGCAGTATTTT. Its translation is CASSLSPRDTQYF.

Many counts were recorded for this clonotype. CDR3 amino acids: CASSSSGQGEKLFF. For the CDR3, the DNA is TGTGCCAGCAGTTCCTCGGGACAAGGGGAAAAACTGTTTTTT. This chain uses TRBV12-3 or TRBV12-4 with TRBJ1-4; TRBD1 might be the D (6 bases). Trimming stripped 4 bases from V and 8 bases from J, with 14 bases between. The CDR3 sequence is 14 residues long.

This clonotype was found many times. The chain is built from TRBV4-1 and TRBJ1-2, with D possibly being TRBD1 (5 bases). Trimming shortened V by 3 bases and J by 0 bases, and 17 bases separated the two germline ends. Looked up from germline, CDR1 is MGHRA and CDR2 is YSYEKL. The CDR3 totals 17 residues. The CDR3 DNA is TGCGCCAGCAGCCACCTACCCGGACAAACAGCTAACTATGGCTACACCTTC. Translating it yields CASSHLPGQTANYGYTF.

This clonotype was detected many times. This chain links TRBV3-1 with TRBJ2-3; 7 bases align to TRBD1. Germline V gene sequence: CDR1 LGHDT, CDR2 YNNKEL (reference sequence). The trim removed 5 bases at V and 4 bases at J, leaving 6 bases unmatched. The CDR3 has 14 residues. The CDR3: CASSSRGTADTQYF. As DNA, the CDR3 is TGTGCCAGCAGCTCCCGAGGGACAGCAGATACGCAGTATTTT.

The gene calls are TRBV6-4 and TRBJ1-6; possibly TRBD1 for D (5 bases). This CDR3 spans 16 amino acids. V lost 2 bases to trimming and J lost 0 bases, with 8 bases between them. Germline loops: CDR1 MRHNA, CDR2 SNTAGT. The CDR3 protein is CASSDKGSSYNSPLHF. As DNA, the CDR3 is TGTGCCAGCAGTGACAAGGGGAGCTCCTATAATTCACCCCTCCACTTT.

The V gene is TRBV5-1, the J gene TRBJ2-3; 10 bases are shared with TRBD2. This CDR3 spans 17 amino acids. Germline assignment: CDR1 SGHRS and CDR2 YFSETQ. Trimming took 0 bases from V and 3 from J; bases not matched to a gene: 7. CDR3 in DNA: TGCGCCAGCAGCTTGGCTGTAGCGGGAGGAGGGACAGATACGCAGTATTTT. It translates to CASSLAVAGGGTDTQYF.

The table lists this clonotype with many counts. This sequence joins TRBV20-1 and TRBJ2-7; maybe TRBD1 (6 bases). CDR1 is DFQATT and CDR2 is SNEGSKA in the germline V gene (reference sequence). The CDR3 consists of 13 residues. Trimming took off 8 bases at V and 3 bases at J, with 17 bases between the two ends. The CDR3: CSKVSGTSYEQYF. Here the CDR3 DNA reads TGCAGTAAAGTCTCCGGGACAAGCTACGAGCAGTACTTC.

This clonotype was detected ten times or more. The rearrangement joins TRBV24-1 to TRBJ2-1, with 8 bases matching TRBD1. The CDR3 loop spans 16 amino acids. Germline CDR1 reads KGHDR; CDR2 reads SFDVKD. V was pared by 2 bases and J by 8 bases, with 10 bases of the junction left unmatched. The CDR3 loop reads CATSDSDEGQDYEQFF. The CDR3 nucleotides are TGTGCCACCAGTGATTCCGATGAGGGACAGGACTATGAGCAGTTCTTC.

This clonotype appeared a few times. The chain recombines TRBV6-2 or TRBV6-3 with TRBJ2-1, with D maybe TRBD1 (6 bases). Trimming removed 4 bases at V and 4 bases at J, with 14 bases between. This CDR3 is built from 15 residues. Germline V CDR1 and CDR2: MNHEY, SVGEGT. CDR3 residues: CASSSFGTYYNEQFF. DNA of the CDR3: TGTGCCAGCAGTTCATTTGGGACATATTACAATGAGCAGTTCTTC.

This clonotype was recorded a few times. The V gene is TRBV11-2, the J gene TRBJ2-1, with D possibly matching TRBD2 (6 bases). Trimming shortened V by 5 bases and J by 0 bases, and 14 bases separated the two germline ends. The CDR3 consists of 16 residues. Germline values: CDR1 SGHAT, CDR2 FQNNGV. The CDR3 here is CASSHAKGLSYNEQFF. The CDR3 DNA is TGTGCCAGCAGCCACGCCAAGGGACTCTCCTACAATGAGCAGTTCTTC. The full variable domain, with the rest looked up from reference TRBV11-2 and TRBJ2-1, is EAGVAQSPRYKIIEKRQSVAFWCNPISGHATLYWYQQILGQGPKLLIQFQNNGVVDDSQLPKDRFSAERLKGVDSTLKIQPAKLEDSAVYLCASSHAKGLSYNEQFFGPGTRLTVL.

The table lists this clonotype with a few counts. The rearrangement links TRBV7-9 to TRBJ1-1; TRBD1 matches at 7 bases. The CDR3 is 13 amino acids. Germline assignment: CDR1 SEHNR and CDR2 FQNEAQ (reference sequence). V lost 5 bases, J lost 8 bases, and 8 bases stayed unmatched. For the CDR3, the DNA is TGTGCCAGCAGCCCCGACTGGACAGGCGAAGCTTTCTTT. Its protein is CASSPDWTGEAFF.

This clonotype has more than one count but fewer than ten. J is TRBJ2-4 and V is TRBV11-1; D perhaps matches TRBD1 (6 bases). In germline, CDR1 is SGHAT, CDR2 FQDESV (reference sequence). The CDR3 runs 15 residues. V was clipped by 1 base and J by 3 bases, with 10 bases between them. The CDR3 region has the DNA TGTGCCAGCAGCTTAGTTCCAGGGGACAAAAACATTCAGTACTTC. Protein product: CASSLVPGDKNIQYF.

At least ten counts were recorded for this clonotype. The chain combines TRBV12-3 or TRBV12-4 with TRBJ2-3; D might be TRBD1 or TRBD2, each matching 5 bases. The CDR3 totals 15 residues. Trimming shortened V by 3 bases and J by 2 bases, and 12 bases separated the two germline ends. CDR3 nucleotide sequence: TGTGCCAGCAGTTTTCGGGGCGGAAACACAGATACGCAGTATTTT. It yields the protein CASSFRGGNTDTQYF.

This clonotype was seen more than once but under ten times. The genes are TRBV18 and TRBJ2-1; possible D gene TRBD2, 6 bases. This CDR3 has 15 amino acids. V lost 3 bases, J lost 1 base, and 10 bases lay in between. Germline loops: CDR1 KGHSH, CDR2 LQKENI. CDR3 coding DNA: TGTGCCAGCTCACCCTTCGGGACTTCCTACAATGAGCAGTTCTTC. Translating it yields CASSPFGTSYNEQFF.

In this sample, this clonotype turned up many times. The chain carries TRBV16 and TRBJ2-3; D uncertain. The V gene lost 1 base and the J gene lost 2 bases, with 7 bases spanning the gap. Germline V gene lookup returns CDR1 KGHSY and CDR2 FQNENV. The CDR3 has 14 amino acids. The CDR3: CASSQLTHTDTQYF. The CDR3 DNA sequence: TGTGCCAGCAGCCAATTGACCCACACAGATACGCAGTATTTT.

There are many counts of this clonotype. CDR3 in DNA: TGTGCCAGCAGCTTACACTCTGGAAACACCATATATTTT. Its translation is CASSLHSGNTIYF. The gene calls are TRBV7-3 and TRBJ1-3; no definite D call. The CDR3 sequence is 13 residues long. Trimming shortened V by 2 bases and J by 0 bases, and 2 bases separated the two germline ends. Per germline, CDR1 SGHTA and CDR2 FQGTGA.

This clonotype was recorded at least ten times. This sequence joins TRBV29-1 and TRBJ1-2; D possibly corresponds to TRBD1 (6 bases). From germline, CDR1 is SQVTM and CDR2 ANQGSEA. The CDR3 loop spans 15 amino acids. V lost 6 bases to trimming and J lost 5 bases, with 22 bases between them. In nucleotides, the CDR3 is TGCAGCGTCCCCAACCCGGACAGTCTCCCGTATGGCTACACCTTC. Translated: CSVPNPDSLPYGYTF.

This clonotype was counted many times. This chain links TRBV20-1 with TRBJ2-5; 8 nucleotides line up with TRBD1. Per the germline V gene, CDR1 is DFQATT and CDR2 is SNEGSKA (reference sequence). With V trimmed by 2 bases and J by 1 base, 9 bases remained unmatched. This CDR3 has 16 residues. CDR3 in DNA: TGCAGTGCTAGACCCCCCCGGACAGGGTTCCAAGAGACCCAGTACTTC. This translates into CSARPPRTGFQETQYF.

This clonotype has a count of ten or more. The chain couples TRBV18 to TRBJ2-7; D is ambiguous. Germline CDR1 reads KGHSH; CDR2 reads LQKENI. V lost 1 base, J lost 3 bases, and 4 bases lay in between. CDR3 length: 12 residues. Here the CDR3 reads CASSPQNYEQYF. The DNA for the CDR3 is TGTGCCAGCTCACCACAAAACTACGAGCAGTACTTC.

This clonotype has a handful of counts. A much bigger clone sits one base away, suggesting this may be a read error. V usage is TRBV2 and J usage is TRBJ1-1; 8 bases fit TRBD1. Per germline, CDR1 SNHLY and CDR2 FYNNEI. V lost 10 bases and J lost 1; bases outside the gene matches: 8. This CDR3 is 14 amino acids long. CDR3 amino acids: CANRGDSRNTEAFF. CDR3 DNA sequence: TGTGCCAACAGGGGGGACAGCCGGAACACTGAAGCTTTCTTT.

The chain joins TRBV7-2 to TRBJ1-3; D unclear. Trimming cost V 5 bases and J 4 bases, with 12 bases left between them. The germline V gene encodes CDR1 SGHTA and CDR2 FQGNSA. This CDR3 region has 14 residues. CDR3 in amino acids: CASSTRRLGNTIYF. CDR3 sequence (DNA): TGTGCCAGCAGCACCCGACGGCTCGGAAACACCATATATTTT. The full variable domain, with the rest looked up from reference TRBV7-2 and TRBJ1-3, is GAGVSQSPSNKVTEKGKDVELRCDPISGHTALYWYRQSLGQGLEFLIYFQGNSAPDKSGLPSDRFSAERTGGSVSTLTIQRTQQEDSAVYLCASSTRRLGNTIYFGEGSWLTVV.

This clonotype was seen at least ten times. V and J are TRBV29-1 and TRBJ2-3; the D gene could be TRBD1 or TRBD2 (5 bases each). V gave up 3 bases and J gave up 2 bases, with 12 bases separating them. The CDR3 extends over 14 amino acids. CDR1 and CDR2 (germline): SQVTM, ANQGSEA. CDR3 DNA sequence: TGCAGCGTTGACGGACACGGGACCACAGATACGCAGTATTTT. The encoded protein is CSVDGHGTTDTQYF.

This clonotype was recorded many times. The DNA for the CDR3 is TGTGCCAGCAGTGTTTCAGTCGGCAGAATAAGCTATGGCTACACCTTC. This translates into CASSVSVGRISYGYTF. V gene TRBV2 combines with J gene TRBJ1-2; D is undetermined. Trimming left V 4 bases short and J 4 bases short, with 19 bases between. Germline V gene lookup returns CDR1 SNHLY and CDR2 FYNNEI. This CDR3 is 16 amino acids long.